Reported below is one T cell receptor beta chain. This record belongs to a study of blood T cell repertoires in COVID-19. In the study overall: Researchers got acute and convalescent COVID-19 samples from the United States, Italy and Spain. Sample material is recorded as cDNA or gDNA derived from T cells, B-cell-depleted T cells, or PBMCs.

Trimming left V 0 bases short and J 4 bases short, with 10 bases between. CDR3 size: 15 residues. CDR1 and CDR2 from the germline V gene are MNHEY and SVGAGI. Original methodology: Amplification of reference gene primers was used by the study to estimate nucleated cell counts. Data came from immunoSEQ multiplex PCR; TCRdb stores just in-frame clones and leaves some out. The V and J calls and the clone size are those of that table, but D and trimming were determined from the DNA. The sample includes more than 85,000 clones, roughly 85% seen only once; the top ten take 38%. Source material: peripheral blood. This receptor was identified in a man older than 75 with acute or convalescent COVID-19. The chain recombines TRBV6-5 with TRBJ2-1; the D gene is possibly TRBD2 (6 bases). The CDR3 DNA reads TGTGCCAGCAGTTACTCGAGGGGACTTTACAATGAGCAGTTCTTC. Its protein product is CASSYSRGLYNEQFF.